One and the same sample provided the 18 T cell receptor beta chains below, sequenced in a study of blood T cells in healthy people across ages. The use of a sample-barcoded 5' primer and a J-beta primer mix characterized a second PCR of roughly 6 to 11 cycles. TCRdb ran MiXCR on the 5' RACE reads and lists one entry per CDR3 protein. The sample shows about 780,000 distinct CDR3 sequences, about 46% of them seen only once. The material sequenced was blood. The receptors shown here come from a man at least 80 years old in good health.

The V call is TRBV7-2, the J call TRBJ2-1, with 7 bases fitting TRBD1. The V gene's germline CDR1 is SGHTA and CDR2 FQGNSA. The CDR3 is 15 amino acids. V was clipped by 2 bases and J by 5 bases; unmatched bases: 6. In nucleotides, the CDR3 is TGTGCCAGCAGCTTATTAGGGCAGGGGGACAATGAGCAGTTCTTC. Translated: CASSLLGQGDNEQFF.

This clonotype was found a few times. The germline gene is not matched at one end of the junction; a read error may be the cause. For the CDR3, the DNA is TGTGCCAGTAGTACCCAGACAGGGGGCGGCAATCGGCCCCAGCATTTT. This sequence encodes CASSTQTGGGNRPQHF. The J gene is TRBJ1-5, the V gene TRBV19, with 10 bases aligning to TRBD1. There are 16 residues in the CDR3. The germline gives CDR1 LNHDA, CDR2 SQIVND (reference sequence).

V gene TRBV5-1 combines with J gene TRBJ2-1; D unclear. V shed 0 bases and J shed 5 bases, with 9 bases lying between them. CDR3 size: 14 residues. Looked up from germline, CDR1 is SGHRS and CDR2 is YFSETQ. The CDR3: CASSLGTLNNEQFF. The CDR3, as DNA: TGCGCCAGCAGCTTGGGGACGCTAAACAATGAGCAGTTCTTC.

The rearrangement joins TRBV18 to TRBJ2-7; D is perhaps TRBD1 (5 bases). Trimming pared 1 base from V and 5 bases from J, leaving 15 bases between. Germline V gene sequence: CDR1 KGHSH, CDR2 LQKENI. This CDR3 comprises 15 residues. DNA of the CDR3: TGTGCCAGCTCACCACGGGAAGGGGTAAAGGACGAGCAGTACTTC. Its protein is CASSPREGVKDEQYF.

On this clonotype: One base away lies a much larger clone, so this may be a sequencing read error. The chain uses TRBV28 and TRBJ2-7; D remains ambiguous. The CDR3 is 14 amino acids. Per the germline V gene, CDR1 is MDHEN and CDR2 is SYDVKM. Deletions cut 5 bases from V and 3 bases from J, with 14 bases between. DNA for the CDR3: TGTGCCAGCAGTGGACGGACGGGCGTCTACGAGCAGTACTTC. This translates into CASSGRTGVYEQYF. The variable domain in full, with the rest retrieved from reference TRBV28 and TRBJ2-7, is DVKVTQSSRYLVKRTGEKVFLECVQDMDHENMFWYRQDPGLGLRLIYFSYDVKMKEKGDIPEGYSVSREKKERFSLILESASTNQTSMYLCASSGRTGVYEQYFGPGTRLTVT.

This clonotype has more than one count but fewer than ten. CDR3 DNA sequence: TGCGCCAGCAAGTCGGGACAGGACTCCTACGAGCAGTACTTC. As protein: CASKSGQDSYEQYF. The V and J genes are TRBV10-2 and TRBJ2-7; TRBD1 aligns across 8 bases. This CDR3 is built from 14 residues. The V gene end was trimmed by 7 bases and the J gene end by 0 bases; junction bases not matched to a gene: 5. Germline assignment: CDR1 WSHSY and CDR2 SAAADI.

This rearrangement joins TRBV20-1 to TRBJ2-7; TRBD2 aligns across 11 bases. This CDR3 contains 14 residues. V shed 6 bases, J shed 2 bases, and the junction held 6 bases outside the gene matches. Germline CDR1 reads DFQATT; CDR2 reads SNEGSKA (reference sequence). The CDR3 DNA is TGCAGTGCCCAGACTAGCGGGGCGACCTACGAGCAGTACTTC. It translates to CSAQTSGATYEQYF.

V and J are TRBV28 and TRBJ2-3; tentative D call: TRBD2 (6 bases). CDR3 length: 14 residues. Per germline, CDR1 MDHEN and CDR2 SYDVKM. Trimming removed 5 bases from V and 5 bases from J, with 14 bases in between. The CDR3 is CASSLQAGRDTQYF. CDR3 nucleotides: TGTGCCAGCAGTCTCCAAGCGGGCCGAGATACGCAGTATTTT.

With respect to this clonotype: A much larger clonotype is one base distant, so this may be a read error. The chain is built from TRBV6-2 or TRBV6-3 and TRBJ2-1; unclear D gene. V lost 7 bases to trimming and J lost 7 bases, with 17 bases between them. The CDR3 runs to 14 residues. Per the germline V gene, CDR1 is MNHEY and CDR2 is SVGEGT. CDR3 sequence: CASTEASRWNEQFF. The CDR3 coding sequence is TGTGCCAGCACCGAGGCCTCCCGTTGGAATGAGCAGTTCTTC.

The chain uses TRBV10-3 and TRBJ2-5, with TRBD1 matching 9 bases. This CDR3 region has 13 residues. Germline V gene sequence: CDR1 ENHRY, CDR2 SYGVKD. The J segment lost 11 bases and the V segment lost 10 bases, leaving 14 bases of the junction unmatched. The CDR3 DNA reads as TGTGCCACAAACGACAGGGGGGTTGATGAGCAGTACTTC. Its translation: CATNDRGVDEQYF.

CDR3 residues: CATREGPMDQPQHF. DNA for the CDR3: TGTGCCACCCGGGAGGGACCGATGGATCAGCCCCAGCATTTT. The chain couples TRBV10-3 to TRBJ1-5; TRBD1 might be the D (5 bases). Looked up from germline, CDR1 is ENHRY and CDR2 is SYGVKD. The CDR3 length is 14 residues. V was shortened by 10 bases and J by 5 bases, with 18 bases between the two germline ends.

CDR3: CSAPIPAGGPESTDTQYF. DNA for the CDR3: TGCAGTGCTCCAATTCCGGCGGGAGGGCCCGAAAGCACAGATACGCAGTATTTT. J is TRBJ2-3 and V is TRBV20-1; 9 bases are a match to TRBD2. Germline CDR1 is DFQATT and CDR2 is SNEGSKA (reference sequence). The CDR3 sequence is 18 residues long. The V gene end was trimmed by 5 bases and the J gene end by 0 bases; junction bases not matched to a gene: 15.

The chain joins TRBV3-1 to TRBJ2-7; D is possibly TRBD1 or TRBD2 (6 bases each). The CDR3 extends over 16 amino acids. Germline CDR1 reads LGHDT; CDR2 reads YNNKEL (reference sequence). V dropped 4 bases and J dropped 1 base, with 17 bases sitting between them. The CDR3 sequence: CASSRGTPFLSYEQYF. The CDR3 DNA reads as TGTGCCAGCAGCCGCGGGACACCCTTTTTATCCTACGAGCAGTACTTC.

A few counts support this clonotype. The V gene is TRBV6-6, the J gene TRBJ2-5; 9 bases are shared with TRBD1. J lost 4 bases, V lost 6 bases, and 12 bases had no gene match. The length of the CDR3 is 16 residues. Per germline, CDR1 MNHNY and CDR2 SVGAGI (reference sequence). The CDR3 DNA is TGTGCCAGCAGAACCGGGACAGGGCGCAGGGTAGAGACCCAGTACTTC. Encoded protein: CASRTGTGRRVETQYF.

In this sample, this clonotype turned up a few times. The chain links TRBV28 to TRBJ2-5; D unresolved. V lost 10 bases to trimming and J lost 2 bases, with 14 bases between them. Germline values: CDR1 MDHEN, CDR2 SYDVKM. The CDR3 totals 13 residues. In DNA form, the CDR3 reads TGTGCCACCGAAGCCGCAATTCAAGAGACCCAGTACTTC. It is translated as CATEAAIQETQYF.

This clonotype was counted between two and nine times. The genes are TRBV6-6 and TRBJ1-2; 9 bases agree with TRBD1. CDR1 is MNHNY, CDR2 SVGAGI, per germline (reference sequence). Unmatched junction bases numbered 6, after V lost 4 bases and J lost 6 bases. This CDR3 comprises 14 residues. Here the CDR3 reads CASSSPGQGNGYTF. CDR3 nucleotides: TGTGCCAGCAGTTCGCCGGGACAGGGAAATGGCTACACCTTC.

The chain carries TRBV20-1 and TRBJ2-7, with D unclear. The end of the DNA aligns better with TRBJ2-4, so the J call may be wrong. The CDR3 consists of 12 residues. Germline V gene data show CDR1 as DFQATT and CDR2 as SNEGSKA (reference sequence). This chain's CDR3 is CSAREGLNIQYF. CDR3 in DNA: TGCAGTGCTAGAGAGGGCCTAAACATTCAGTACTTC.

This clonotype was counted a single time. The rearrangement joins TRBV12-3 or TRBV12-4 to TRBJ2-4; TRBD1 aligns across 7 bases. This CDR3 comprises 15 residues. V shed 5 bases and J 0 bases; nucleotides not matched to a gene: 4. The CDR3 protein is CASSTGALAKNIQYF. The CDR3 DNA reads TGTGCCAGCAGTACAGGGGCACTAGCCAAAAACATTCAGTACTTC.